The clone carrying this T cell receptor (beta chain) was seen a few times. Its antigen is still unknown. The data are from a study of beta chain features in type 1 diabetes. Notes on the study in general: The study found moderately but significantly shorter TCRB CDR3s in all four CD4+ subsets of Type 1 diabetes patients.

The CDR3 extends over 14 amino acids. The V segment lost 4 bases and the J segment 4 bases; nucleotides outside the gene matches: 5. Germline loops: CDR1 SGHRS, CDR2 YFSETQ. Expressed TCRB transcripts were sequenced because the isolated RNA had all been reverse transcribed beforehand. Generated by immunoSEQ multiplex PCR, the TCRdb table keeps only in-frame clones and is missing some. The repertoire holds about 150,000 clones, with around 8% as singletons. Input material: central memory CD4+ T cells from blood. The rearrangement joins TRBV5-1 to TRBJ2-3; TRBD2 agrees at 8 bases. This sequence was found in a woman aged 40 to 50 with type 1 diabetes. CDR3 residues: CASSLRTSSDTQYF. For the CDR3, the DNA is TGCGCCAGCAGCCTCAGGACTAGCTCAGATACGCAGTATTTT.